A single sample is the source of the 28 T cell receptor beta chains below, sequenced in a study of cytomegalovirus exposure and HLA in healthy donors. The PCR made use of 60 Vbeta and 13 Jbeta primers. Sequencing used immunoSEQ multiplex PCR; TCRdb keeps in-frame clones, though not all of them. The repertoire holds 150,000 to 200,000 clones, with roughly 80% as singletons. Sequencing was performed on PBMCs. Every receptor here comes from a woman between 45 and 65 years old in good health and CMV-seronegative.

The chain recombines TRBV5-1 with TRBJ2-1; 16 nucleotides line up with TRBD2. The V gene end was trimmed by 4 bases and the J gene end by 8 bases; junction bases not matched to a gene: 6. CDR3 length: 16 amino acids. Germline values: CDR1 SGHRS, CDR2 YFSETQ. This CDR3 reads CASSPEGLAGGYEQFF. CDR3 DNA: TGCGCCAGCAGCCCCGAGGGACTAGCGGGGGGGTATGAGCAGTTCTTC. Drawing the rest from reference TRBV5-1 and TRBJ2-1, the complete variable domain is KAGVTQTPRYLIKTRGQQVTLSCSPISGHRSVSWYQQTPGQGLQFLFEYFSETQRNKGNFPGRFSGRQFSNSRSEMNVSTLELGDSALYLCASSPEGLAGGYEQFFGPGTRLTVL.

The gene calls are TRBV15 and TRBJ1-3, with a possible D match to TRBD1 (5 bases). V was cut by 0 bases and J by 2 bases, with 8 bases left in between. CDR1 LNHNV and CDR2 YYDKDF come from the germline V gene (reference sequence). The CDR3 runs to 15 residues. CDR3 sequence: CATSRDDSPGNTIYF. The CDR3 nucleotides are TGTGCCACCAGCAGAGATGACAGCCCTGGAAACACCATATATTTT.

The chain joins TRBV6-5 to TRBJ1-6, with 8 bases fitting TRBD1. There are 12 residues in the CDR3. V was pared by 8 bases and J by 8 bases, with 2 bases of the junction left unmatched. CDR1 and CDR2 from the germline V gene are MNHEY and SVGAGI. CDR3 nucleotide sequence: TGTGCCAGCGGGGGACAGGATTCACCCCTCCACTTT. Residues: CASGGQDSPLHF.

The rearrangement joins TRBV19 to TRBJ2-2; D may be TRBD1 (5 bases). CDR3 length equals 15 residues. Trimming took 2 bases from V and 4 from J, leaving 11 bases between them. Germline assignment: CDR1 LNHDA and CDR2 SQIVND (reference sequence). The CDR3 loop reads CASSIQGPGTGELFF. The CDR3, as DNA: TGTGCCAGTAGTATACAGGGTCCTGGCACCGGGGAGCTGTTTTTT.

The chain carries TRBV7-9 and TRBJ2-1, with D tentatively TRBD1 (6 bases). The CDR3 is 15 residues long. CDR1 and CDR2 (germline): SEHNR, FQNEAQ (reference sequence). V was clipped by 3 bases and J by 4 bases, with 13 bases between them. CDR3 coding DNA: TGTGCCAGCAGCTTGATGAGGGGGACGTACAATGAGCAGTTCTTC. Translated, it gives CASSLMRGTYNEQFF. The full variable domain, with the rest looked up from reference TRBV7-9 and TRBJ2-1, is DTGVSQNPRHKITKRGQNVTFRCDPISEHNRLYWYRQTLGQGPEFLTYFQNEAQLEKSRLLSDRFSAERPKGSFSTLEIQRTEQGDSAMYLCASSLMRGTYNEQFFGPGTRLTVL.

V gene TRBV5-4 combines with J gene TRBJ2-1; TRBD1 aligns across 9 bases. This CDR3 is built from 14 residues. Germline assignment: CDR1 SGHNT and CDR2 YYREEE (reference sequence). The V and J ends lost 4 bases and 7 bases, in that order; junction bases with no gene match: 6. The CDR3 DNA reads TGTGCCAGCAGCCCCGGGACAGGGAAGAATGAGCAGTTCTTC. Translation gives CASSPGTGKNEQFF.

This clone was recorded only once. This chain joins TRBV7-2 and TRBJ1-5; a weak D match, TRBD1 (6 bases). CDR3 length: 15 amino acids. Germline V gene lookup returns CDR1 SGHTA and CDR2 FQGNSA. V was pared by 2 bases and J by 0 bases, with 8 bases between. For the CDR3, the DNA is TGTGCCAGCAGCTTACCAGGGGCTAGCAATCAGCCCCAGCATTTT. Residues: CASSLPGASNQPQHF.

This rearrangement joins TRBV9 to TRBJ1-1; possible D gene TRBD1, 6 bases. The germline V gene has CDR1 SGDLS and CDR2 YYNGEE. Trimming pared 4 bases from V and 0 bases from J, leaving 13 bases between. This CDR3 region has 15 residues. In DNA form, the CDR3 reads TGTGCCAGCAGCCCCCAGGGGCTAATGAACACTGAAGCTTTCTTT. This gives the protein CASSPQGLMNTEAFF. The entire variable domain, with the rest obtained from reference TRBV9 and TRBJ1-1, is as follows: DSGVTQTPKHLITATGQRVTLRCSPRSGDLSVYWYQQSLDQGLQFLIQYYNGEERAKGNILERFSAQQFPDLHSELNLSSLELGDSALYFCASSPQGLMNTEAFFGQGTRLTVV.

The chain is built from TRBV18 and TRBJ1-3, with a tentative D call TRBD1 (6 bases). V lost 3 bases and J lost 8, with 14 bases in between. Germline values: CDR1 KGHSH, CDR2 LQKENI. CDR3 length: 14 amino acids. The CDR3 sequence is CASSPRQGSDTIYF. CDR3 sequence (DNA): TGTGCCAGCTCACCGAGGCAGGGGTCGGACACCATATATTTT.

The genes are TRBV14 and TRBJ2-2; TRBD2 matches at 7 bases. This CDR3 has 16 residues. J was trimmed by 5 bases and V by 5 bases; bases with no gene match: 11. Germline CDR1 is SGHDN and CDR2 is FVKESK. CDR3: CASSFVVAGETGELFF. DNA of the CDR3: TGTGCCAGCAGCTTCGTGGTGGCGGGAGAAACCGGGGAGCTGTTTTTT.

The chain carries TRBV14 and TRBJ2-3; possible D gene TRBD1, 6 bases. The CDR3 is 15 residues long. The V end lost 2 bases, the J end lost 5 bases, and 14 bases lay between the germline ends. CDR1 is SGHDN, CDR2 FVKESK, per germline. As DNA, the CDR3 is TGTGCCAGCAGCCAACATGACAGGCGGCGAGATACGCAGTATTTT. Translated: CASSQHDRRRDTQYF.

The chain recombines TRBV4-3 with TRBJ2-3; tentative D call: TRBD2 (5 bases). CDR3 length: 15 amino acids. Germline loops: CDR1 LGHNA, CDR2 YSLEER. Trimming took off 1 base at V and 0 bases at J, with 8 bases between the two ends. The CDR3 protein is CASSQGGPSTDTQYF. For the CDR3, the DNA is TGCGCCAGCAGCCAAGGCGGGCCAAGCACAGATACGCAGTATTTT.

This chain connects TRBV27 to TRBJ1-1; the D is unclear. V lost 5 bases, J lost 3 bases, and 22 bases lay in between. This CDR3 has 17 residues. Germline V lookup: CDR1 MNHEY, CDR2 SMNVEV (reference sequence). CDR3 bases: TGTGCCAGCAGTAGGGTGGGAGGCTTGGGCCTGGACACTGAAGCTTTCTTT. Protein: CASSRVGGLGLDTEAFF.

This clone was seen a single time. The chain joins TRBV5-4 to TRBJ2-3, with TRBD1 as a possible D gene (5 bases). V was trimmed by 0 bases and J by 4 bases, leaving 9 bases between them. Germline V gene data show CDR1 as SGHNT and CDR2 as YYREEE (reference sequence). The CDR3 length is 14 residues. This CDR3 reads CASSLGQSPDTQYF. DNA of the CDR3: TGTGCCAGCAGCTTGGGACAGTCCCCAGATACGCAGTATTTT. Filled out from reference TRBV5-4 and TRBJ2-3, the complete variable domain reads ETGVTQSPTHLIKTRGQQVTLRCSSQSGHNTVSWYQQALGQGPQFIFQYYREEENGRGNFPPRFSGLQFPNYSSELNVNALELDDSALYLCASSLGQSPDTQYFGPGTRLTVL.

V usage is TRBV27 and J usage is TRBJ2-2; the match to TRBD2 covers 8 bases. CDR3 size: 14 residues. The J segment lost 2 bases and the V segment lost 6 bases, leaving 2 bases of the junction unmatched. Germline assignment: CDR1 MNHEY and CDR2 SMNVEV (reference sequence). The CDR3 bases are TGTGCCAGCAGACGGGGGGGAAACACCGGGGAGCTGTTTTTT. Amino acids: CASRRGGNTGELFF.

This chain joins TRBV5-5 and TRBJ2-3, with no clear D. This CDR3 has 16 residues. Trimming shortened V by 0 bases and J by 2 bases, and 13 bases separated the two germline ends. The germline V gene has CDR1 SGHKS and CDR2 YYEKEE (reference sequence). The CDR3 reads CASSLEAVPNTDTQYF. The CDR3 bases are TGTGCCAGCAGCTTGGAGGCGGTACCAAACACAGATACGCAGTATTTT. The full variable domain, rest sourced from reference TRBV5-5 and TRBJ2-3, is DAGVTQSPTHLIKTRGQQVTLRCSPISGHKSVSWYQQVLGQGPQFIFQYYEKEERGRGNFPDRFSARQFPNYSSELNVNALLLGDSALYLCASSLEAVPNTDTQYFGPGTRLTVL.

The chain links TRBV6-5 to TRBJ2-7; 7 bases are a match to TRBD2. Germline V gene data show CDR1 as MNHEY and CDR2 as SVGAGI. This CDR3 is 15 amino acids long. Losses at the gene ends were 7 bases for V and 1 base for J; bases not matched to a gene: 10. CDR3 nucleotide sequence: TGTGCCAGCATCGTTACGGGAGGTCCATCCTACGAGCAGTACTTC. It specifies CASIVTGGPSYEQYF.

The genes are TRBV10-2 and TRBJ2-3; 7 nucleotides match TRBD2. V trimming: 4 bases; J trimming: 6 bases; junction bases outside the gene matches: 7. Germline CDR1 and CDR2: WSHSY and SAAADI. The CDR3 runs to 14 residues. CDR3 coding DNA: TGCGCCAGCAGTGTCGGCGGGAGATCTGATACGCAGTATTTT. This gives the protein CASSVGGRSDTQYF.

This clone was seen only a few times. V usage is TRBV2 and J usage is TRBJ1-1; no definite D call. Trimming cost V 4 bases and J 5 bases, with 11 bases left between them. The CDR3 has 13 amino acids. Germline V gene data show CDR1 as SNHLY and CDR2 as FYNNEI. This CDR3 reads CASSVEGRTEAFF. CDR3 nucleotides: TGTGCCAGCAGTGTGGAGGGTCGGACTGAAGCTTTCTTT.

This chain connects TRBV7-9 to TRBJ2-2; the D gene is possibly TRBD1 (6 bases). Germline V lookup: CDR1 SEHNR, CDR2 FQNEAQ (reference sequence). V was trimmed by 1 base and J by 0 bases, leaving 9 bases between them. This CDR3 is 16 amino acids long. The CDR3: CASSLGQETNTGELFF. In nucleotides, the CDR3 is TGTGCCAGCAGCTTAGGACAGGAAACGAACACCGGGGAGCTGTTTTTT.

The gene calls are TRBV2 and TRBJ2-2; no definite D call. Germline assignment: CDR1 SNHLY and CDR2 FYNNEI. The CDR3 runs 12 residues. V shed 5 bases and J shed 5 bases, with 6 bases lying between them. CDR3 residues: CASSFRTGELFF. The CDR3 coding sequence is TGTGCCAGCAGTTTTAGAACCGGGGAGCTGTTTTTT.

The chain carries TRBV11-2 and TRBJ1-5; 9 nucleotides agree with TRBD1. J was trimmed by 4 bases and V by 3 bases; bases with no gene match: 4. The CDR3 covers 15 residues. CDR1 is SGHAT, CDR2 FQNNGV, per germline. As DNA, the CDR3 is TGTGCCAGCAGCTTGGGGACAGGGAAAAATCAGCCCCAGCATTTT. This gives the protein CASSLGTGKNQPQHF.

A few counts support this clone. As DNA, the CDR3 is TGTGCCAGCAGTGACAGGAGGGATCAGCCCCAGCATTTT. Amino acids: CASSDRRDQPQHF. V usage is TRBV6-1 and J usage is TRBJ1-5; D uncertain. The CDR3 spans 13 residues. CDR1 MNHNS and CDR2 SASEGT come from the germline V gene. V was shortened by 3 bases and J by 5 bases, with 8 bases between the two germline ends.

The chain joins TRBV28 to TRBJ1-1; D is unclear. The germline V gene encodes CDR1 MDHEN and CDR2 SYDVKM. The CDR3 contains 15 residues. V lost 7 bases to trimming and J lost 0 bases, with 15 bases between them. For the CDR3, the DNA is TGTGCCAGCACCACTCAACGTTTCTTGAACACTGAAGCTTTCTTT. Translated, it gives CASTTQRFLNTEAFF.

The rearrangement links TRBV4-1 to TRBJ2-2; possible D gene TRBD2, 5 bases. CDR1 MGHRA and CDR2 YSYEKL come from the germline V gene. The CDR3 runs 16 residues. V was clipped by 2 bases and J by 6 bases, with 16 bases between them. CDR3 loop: CASSQPKAHGAGELFF. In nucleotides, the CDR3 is TGCGCCAGCAGCCAACCCAAGGCTCACGGGGCCGGGGAGCTGTTTTTT.

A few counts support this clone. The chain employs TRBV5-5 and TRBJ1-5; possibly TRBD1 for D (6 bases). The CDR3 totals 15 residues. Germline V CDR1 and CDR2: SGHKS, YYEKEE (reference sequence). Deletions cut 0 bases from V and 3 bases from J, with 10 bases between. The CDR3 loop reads CASSLGTANNQPQHF. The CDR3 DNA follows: TGTGCCAGCAGCTTGGGGACAGCCAACAATCAGCCCCAGCATTTT. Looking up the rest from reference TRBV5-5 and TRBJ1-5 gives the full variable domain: DAGVTQSPTHLIKTRGQQVTLRCSPISGHKSVSWYQQVLGQGPQFIFQYYEKEERGRGNFPDRFSARQFPNYSSELNVNALLLGDSALYLCASSLGTANNQPQHFGDGTRLSIL.

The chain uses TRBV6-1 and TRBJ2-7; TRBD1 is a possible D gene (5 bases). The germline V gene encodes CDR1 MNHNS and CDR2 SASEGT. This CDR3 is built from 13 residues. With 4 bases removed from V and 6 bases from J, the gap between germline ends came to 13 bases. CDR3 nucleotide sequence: TGTGCCAGCAGTGGATCAGGGTTCGGCGAGCAGTACTTC. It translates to CASSGSGFGEQYF.

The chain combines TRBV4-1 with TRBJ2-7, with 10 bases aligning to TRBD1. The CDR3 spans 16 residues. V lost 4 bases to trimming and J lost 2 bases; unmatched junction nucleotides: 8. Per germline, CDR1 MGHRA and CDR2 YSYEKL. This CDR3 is CASSRPGQGKPYEQYF. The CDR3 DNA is TGCGCCAGCAGCCGCCCGGGACAGGGGAAACCCTACGAGCAGTACTTC.